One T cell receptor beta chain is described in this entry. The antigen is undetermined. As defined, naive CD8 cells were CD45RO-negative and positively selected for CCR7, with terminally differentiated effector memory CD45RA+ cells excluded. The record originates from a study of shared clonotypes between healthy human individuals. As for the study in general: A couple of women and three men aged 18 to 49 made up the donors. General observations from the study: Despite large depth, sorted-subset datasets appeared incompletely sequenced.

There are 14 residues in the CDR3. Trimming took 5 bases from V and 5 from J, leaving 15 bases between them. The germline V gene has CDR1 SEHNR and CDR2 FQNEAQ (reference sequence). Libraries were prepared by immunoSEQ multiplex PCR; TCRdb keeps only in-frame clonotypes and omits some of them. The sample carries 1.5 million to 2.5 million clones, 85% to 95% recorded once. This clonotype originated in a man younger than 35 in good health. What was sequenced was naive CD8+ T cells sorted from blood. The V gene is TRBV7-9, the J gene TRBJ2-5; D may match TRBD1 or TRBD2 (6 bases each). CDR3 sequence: CASSTRGARETQYF. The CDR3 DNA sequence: TGTGCCAGCAGCACGAGGGGGGCCCGGGAGACCCAGTACTTC.